The next 13 T cell receptor beta chains were all read from a single sample in a study of blood T cell repertoires in COVID-19. The repertoire was sequenced with immunoSEQ multiplex PCR; TCRdb's copy has only in-frame clones and lacks some. The sample has 100,000 to 150,000 clones; approximately 80% are singletons. Sequenced material: peripheral blood. These receptors were obtained from a human donor in a cohort sampled during active COVID-19.

The V and J genes are TRBV7-9 and TRBJ2-7, with 7 bases fitting TRBD1. J lost 7 bases, V lost 5 bases, and 17 bases had no gene match. This CDR3 spans 16 amino acids. Germline CDR1 is SEHNR and CDR2 is FQNEAQ (reference sequence). This CDR3 reads CASSPLGGQIPREQYF. DNA for the CDR3: TGTGCCAGCAGCCCACTTGGGGGACAGATACCCCGGGAGCAGTACTTC.

DNA of the CDR3: TGTGCCAGCAGCTCGCACAGCCCGTCAGCCTCTGGAAACACCATATATTTT. Translating it yields CASSSHSPSASGNTIYF. The chain combines TRBV7-2 with TRBJ1-3; no definite D call. V was clipped by 4 bases and J by 0 bases, with 16 bases between them. CDR1 and CDR2 (germline): SGHTA, FQGNSA. The CDR3 loop spans 17 amino acids. Filled out from reference TRBV7-2 and TRBJ1-3, the complete variable domain reads GAGVSQSPSNKVTEKGKDVELRCDPISGHTALYWYRQSLGQGLEFLIYFQGNSAPDKSGLPSDRFSAERTGGSVSTLTIQRTQQEDSAVYLCASSSHSPSASGNTIYFGEGSWLTVV.

This chain links TRBV6-5 with TRBJ2-5; TRBD2 agrees at 7 bases. The CDR3 runs to 16 residues. Looked up from germline, CDR1 is MNHEY and CDR2 is SVGAGI. V shed 0 bases and J 5 bases; nucleotides not matched to a gene: 9. CDR3 loop: CASSYSSGGRVETQYF. In nucleotides, the CDR3 is TGTGCCAGCAGTTACTCGAGTGGGGGGAGGGTGGAGACCCAGTACTTC.

A few counts support this clone. CDR3 loop: CASSIMATYNSPLHF. In DNA form, the CDR3 reads TGTGCCAGCTCGATTATGGCAACCTATAATTCACCCCTCCACTTT. V and J are TRBV27 and TRBJ1-6; D call uncertain. The germline V and J ends were trimmed by 8 bases and 2 bases, with 13 bases remaining between them. The CDR3 covers 15 residues. The germline V gene has CDR1 MNHEY and CDR2 SMNVEV (reference sequence).

The rearrangement joins TRBV7-6 to TRBJ2-1; 9 positions agree with TRBD2. The junction had 1 base not matched to a gene; V was cut back by 3 bases and J by 4 bases. CDR1 is SGHVS, CDR2 FNYEAQ, per germline. CDR3 length: 14 amino acids. In DNA, the CDR3 is TGTGCCAGCAGCTTGACTAGCGGATACAATGAGCAGTTCTTC. It codes for CASSLTSGYNEQFF.

The V and J genes are TRBV18 and TRBJ1-1; a weak D match, TRBD1 (5 bases). CDR1 is KGHSH, CDR2 LQKENI, per germline. Trimming left V 6 bases short and J 8 bases short, with 22 bases between. The CDR3 totals 15 residues. CDR3 in DNA: TGTGCCAGCTCGTCCTATTCCGGGACGGGGGGAGAAGCTTTCTTT. Translated, it gives CASSSYSGTGGEAFF.

The chain is built from TRBV10-1 and TRBJ1-4; a possible D gene is TRBD1 (6 bases). Trimming took 8 bases from V and 8 from J, leaving 15 bases between them. The CDR3 is 13 amino acids. Germline CDR1 reads WNHNN; CDR2 reads SYGVQD (reference sequence). In nucleotides, the CDR3 is TGCGCCAGCCAACAGGGACGGGGCGAAAAACTGTTTTTT. Translated, it gives CASQQGRGEKLFF.

This clone appeared a few times. The chain recombines TRBV7-2 with TRBJ1-2; D remains ambiguous. Germline V gene lookup returns CDR1 SGHTA and CDR2 FQGNSA. The CDR3 totals 13 residues. V gave up 4 bases and J gave up 1 base, with 7 bases separating them. In nucleotides, the CDR3 is TGTGCCAGCAGCTCGAGCATTAACTATGGCTACACCTTC. The encoded protein is CASSSSINYGYTF.

This clone turned up a few times. V usage is TRBV7-9 and J usage is TRBJ2-3; 8 bases fit TRBD2. Germline loops: CDR1 SEHNR, CDR2 FQNEAQ (reference sequence). The CDR3 is 15 residues long. J gave up 4 bases and V 7 bases, and 10 bases lay outside the gene matches. The CDR3 bases are TGTGCCAGCAACGCCGGGACTAGGGTGCCAGATACGCAGTATTTT. It yields the protein CASNAGTRVPDTQYF.

This chain links TRBV4-2 with TRBJ2-7, with TRBD2 identical over 15 bases. V gave up 0 bases and J gave up 0 bases; unmatched junction bases: 6. Germline CDR1 and CDR2: LGHNA and YNFKEQ. This CDR3 has 19 residues. The CDR3 DNA follows: TGTGCCAGCAGCCAAGATTTGCCGGGACTAGCGGGGGGCTCCTACGAGCAGTACTTC. Protein product: CASSQDLPGLAGGSYEQYF.

Details on this clone: A junction boundary mismatches the germline segment, possibly from a read error. The V and J genes are TRBV7-7 and TRBJ2-1, with a weak D call TRBD2 (7 bases). There are 16 residues in the CDR3. Germline V gene lookup returns CDR1 SSHAT and CDR2 FNYEAQ (reference sequence). The CDR3 sequence: CASSSYGGHSYNEQFF. The CDR3 region has the DNA TGTGCTAGCAGCTCCTACGGGGGGCACTCCTACAATGAGCAGTTCTTC.

This clone was detected only a few times. CDR3 residues: CASRISGGGYEQFF. The CDR3 DNA reads as TGCGCCAGCAGGATTAGCGGGGGGGGGTATGAGCAGTTCTTC. The genes are TRBV10-2 and TRBJ2-1; 11 bases line up with TRBD2. Unmatched junction bases numbered 6, after V lost 6 bases and J lost 8 bases. The germline V gene encodes CDR1 WSHSY and CDR2 SAAADI. This CDR3 region has 14 residues.

With respect to this clone: The identical CDR3 is also encoded by other nucleotide sequences in the sample. The chain recombines TRBV27 with TRBJ2-3; 9 bases fit TRBD2. CDR3 length: 16 residues. Germline trimming cut 6 bases from V and 2 bases from J; bases unmatched to any gene: 9. The germline gives CDR1 MNHEY, CDR2 SMNVEV (reference sequence). Here the CDR3 reads CASSRGRGGYTDTQYF. CDR3 in DNA: TGTGCCAGCAGCCGGGGGCGGGGGGGGTACACAGATACGCAGTATTTT.